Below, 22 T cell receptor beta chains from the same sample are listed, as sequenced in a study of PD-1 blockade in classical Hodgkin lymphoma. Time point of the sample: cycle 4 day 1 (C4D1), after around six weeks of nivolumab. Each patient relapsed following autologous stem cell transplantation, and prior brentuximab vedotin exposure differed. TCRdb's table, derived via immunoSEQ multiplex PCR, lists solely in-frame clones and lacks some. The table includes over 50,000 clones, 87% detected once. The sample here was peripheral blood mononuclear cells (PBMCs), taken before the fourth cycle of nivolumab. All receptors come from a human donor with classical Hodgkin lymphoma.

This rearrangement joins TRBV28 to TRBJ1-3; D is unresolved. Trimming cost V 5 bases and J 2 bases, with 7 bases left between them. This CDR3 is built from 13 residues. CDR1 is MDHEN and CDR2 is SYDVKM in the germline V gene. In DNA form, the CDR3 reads TGTGCCAGCAGTGGCGGGACTGGAAACACCATATATTTT. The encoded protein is CASSGGTGNTIYF.

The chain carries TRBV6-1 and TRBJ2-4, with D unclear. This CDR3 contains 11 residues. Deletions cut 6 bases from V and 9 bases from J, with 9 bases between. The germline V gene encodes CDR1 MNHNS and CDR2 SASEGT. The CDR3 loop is CASRGDSIQYF. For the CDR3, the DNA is TGTGCCAGCAGGGGTGATAGCATTCAGTACTTC.

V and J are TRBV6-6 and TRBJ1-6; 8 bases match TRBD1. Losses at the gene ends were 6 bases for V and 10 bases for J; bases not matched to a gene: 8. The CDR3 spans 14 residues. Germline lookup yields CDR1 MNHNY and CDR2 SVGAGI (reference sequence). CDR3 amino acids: CASRMDRVSSPLHF. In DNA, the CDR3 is TGTGCCAGCAGAATGGACAGGGTATCGTCACCCCTCCACTTT.

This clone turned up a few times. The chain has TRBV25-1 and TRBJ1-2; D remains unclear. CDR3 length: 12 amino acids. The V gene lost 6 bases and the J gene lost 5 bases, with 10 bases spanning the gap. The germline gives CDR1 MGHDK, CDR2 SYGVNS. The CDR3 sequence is CASRSGRYGYTF. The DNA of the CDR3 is TGTGCCAGCAGGTCGGGGAGATATGGCTACACCTTC.

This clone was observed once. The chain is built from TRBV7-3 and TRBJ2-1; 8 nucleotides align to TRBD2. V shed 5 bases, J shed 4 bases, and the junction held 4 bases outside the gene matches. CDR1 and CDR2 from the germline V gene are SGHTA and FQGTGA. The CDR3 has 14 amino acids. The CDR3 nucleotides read TGTGCCAGCAGCCCGCCGGGGGGGTACAATGAGCAGTTCTTC. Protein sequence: CASSPPGGYNEQFF.

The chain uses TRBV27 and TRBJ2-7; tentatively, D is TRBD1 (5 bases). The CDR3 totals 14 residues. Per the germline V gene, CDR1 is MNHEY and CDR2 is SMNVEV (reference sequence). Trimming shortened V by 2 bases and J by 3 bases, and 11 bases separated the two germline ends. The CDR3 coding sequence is TGTGCCAGCAGTTTAGGGCCCACAGGCTACGAGCAGTACTTC. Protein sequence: CASSLGPTGYEQYF.

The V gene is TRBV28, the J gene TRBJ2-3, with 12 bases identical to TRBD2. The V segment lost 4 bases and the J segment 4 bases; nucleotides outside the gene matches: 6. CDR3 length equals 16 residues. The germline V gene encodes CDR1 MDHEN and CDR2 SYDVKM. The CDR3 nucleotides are TGTGCCAGCAGTTCTCTAGCGGGGGGGCATTCAGATACGCAGTATTTT. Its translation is CASSSLAGGHSDTQYF.

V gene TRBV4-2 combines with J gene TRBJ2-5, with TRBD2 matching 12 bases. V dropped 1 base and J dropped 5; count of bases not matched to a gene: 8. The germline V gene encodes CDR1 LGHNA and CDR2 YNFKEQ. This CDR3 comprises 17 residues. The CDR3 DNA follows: TGTGCCAGCAGCCAAGGGACTAGCGGGGAGACCGGGGAGACCCAGTACTTC. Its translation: CASSQGTSGETGETQYF.

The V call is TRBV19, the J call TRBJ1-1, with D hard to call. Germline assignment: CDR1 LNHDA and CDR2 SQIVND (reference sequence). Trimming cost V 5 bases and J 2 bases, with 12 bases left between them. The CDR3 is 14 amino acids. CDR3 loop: CASSPRGFNTEAFF. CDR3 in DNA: TGTGCCAGTAGTCCCCGAGGGTTCAACACTGAAGCTTTCTTT. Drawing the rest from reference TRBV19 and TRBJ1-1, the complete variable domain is DGGITQSPKYLFRKEGQNVTLSCEQNLNHDAMYWYRQDPGQGLRLIYYSQIVNDFQKGDIAEGYSVSREKKESFPLTVTSAQKNPTAFYLCASSPRGFNTEAFFGQGTRLTVV.

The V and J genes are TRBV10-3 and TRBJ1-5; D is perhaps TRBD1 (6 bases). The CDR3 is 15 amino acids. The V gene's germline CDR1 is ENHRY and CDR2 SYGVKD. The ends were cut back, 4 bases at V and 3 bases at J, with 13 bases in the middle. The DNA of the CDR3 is TGTGCCATCAGTGCAGGGCAGGGGCTCAATCAGCCCCAGCATTTT. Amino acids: CAISAGQGLNQPQHF.

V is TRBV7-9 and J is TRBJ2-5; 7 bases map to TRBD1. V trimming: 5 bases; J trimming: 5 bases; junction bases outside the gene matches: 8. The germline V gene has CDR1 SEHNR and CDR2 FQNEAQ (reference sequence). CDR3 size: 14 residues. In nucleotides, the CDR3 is TGTGCCAGCAGCCTCCCCACAGGGGCGGAGACCCAGTACTTC. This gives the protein CASSLPTGAETQYF.

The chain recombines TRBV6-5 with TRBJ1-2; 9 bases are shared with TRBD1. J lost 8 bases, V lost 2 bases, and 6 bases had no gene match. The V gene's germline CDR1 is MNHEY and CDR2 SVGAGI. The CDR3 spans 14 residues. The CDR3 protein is CASSYGGTGSGYTF. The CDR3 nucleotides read TGTGCCAGCAGTTACGGAGGGACAGGGAGCGGCTACACCTTC.

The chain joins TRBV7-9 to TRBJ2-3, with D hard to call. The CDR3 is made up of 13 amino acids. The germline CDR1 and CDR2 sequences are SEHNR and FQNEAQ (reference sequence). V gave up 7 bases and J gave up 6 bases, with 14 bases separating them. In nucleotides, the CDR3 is TGTGCCAGCAACGAGCGACTGCGGGATACGCAGTATTTT. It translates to CASNERLRDTQYF.

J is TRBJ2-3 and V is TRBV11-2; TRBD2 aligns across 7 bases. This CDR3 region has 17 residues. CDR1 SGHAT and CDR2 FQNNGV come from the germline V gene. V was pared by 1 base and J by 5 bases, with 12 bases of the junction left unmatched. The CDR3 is CASSLAAGAGVRDTQYF. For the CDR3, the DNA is TGTGCCAGCAGCTTAGCCGCCGGCGCGGGGGTCAGAGATACGCAGTATTTT.

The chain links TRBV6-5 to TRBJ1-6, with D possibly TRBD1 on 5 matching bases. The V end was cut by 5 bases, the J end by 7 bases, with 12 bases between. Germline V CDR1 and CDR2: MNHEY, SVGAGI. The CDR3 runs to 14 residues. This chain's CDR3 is CASSPAGGNSPLHF. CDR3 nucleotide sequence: TGTGCCAGCAGTCCGGCCGGGGGGAATTCACCCCTCCACTTT.

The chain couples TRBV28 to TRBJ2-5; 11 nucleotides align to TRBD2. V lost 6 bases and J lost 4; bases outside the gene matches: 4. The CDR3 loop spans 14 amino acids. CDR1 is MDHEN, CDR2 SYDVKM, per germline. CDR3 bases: TGTGCCAGCAGACTAGCGGGGGCGGGAGAGACCCAGTACTTC. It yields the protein CASRLAGAGETQYF.

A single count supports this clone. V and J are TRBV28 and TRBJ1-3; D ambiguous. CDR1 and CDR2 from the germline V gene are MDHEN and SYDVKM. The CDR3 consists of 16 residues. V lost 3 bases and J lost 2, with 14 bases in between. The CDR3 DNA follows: TGTGCCAGCAGTTTTGCCGGGGTCCGGCCTGGAAACACCATATATTTT. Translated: CASSFAGVRPGNTIYF. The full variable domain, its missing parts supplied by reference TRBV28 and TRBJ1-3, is DVKVTQSSRYLVKRTGEKVFLECVQDMDHENMFWYRQDPGLGLRLIYFSYDVKMKEKGDIPEGYSVSREKKERFSLILESASTNQTSMYLCASSFAGVRPGNTIYFGEGSWLTVV.

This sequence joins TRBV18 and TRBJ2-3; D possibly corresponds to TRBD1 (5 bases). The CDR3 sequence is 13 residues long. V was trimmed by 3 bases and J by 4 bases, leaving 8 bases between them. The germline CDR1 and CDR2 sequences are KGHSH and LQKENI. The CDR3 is CASSPTVADTQYF. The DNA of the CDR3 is TGTGCCAGCTCACCGACAGTCGCAGATACGCAGTATTTT.

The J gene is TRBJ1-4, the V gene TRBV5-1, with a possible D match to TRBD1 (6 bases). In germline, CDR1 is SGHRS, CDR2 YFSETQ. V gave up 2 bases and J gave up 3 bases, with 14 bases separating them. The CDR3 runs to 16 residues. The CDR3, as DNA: TGCGCCAGCAGCTTTGGCAGGGGTAGCGCTAATGAAAAACTGTTTTTT. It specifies CASSFGRGSANEKLFF.

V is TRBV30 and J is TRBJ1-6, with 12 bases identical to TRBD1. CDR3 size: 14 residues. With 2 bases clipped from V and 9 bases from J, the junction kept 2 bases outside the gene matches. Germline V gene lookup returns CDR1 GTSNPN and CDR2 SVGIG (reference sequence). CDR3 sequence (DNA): TGTGCCTGGAGTCGGGACAGGGGGCTTTCACCCCTCCACTTT. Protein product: CAWSRDRGLSPLHF.

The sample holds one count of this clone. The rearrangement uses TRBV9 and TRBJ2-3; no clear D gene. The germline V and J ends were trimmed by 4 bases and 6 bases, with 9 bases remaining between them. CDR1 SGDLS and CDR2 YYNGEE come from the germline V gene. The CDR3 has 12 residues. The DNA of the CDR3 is TGTGCCAGCAGCCCGTCTCGGGATACGCAGTATTTT. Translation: CASSPSRDTQYF. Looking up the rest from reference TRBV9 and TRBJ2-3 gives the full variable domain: DSGVTQTPKHLITATGQRVTLRCSPRSGDLSVYWYQQSLDQGLQFLIQYYNGEERAKGNILERFSAQQFPDLHSELNLSSLELGDSALYFCASSPSRDTQYFGPGTRLTVL.

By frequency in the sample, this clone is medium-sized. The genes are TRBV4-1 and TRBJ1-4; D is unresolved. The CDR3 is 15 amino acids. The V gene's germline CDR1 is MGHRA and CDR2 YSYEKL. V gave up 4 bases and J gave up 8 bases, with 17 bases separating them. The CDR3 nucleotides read TGCGCCAGCAGCCTCGAACCGACCCTGCCAGAAAAACTGTTTTTT. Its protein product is CASSLEPTLPEKLFF.